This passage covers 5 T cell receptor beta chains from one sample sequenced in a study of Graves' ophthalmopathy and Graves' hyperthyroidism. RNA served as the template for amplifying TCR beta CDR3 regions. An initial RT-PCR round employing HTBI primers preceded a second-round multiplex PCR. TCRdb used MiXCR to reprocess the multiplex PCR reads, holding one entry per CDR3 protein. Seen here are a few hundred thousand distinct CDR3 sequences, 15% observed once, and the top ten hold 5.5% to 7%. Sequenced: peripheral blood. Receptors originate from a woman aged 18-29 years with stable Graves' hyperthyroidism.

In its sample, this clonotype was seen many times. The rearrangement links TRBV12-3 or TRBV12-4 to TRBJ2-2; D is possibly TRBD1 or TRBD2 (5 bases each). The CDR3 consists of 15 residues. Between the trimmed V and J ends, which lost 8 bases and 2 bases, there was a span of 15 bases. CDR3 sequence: CASGMRGLNTGELFF. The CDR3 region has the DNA TGTGCCAGCGGGATGAGGGGATTAAACACCGGGGAGCTGTTTTTT.

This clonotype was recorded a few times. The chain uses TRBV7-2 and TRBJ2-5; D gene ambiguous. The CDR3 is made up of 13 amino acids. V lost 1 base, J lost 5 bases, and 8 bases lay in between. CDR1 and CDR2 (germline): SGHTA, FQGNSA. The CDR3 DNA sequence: TGTGCCAGCAGCTTAGAGTCGTGGGAGACCCAGTACTTC. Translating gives CASSLESWETQYF.

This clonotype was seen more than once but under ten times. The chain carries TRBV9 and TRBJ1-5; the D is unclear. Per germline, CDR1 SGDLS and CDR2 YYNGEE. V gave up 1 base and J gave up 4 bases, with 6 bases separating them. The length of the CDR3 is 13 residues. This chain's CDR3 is CASSVFDNQPQHF. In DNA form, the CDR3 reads TGTGCCAGCAGCGTATTTGATAATCAGCCCCAGCATTTT.

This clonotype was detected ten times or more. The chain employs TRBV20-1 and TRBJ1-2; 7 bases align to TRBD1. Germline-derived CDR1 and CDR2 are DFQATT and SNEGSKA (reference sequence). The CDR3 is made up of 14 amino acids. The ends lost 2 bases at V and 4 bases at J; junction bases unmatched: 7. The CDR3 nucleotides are TGCAGTGCTAGAAAGACGGGACAGCTCTATGGCTACACCTTC. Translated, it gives CSARKTGQLYGYTF.

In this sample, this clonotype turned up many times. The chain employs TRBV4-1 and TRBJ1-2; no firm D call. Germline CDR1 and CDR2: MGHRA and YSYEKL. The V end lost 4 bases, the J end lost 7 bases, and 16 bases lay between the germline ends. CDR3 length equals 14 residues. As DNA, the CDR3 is TGCGCCAGCAGCCCCCCCGGGGAGAAGTCTGGCTACACCTTC. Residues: CASSPPGEKSGYTF.